This TCR beta chain was found in a study of blood T cell repertoires in COVID-19. Study-level information: Donors in the United States, Italy and Spain gave samples during acute or convalescent COVID-19.

Original data processing: Amplifying reference gene primers gave estimates of nucleated cell counts. Assay: immunoSEQ multiplex PCR; the TCRdb copy retains only in-frame clones and omits some. V, J and clone size are taken as reported in that table, and D and trimming were inferred from the DNA itself. The sample holds about 96,000 clones; 70% to 90% are singletons and the top ten take 4% to 5%. The V gene end was trimmed by 2 bases and the J gene end by 4 bases; junction bases not matched to a gene: 9. Germline V gene lookup returns CDR1 SGHTA and CDR2 FQGTGA. The CDR3 has 16 amino acids. This clone has just one count.

The chain combines TRBV7-3 with TRBJ2-5, with 8 nucleotides matching TRBD2. The specimen sequenced was peripheral blood. The TCR comes from a human donor with COVID-19, enrolled during active disease. The donor label of this sample is uncertain. CDR3 protein: CASSLLGGLVLETQYF. The DNA of the CDR3 is TGTGCCAGCAGCTTATTGGGGGGACTAGTTCTAGAGACCCAGTACTTC.